Below, 4 T cell receptor beta chains from the same sample are listed, as sequenced in a study of T cells in Graves' hyperthyroidism and ophthalmopathy. Template material for amplifying TCR beta CDR3 regions consisted of RNA transcripts. Researchers ran a first-round RT-PCR on the TCR CDR3 using the HTBI primer set. A single record per CDR3 protein comes from TCRdb applying MiXCR to the multiplex PCR reads. The sample contains some 490,000 distinct CDR3 sequences, roughly 23% of which appear only once. Material: blood. These receptors were taken from an older woman with Graves' ophthalmopathy.

This chain joins TRBV9 and TRBJ2-2; D is possibly TRBD1 (6 bases). The V and J ends lost 0 bases and 3 bases respectively, with 9 bases between them. This CDR3 contains 15 residues. Germline CDR1 reads SGDLS; CDR2 reads YYNGEE. CDR3 DNA: TGTGCCAGCAGCGTAGGGGGGCTGGACACCGGGGAGCTGTTTTTT. Translated: CASSVGGLDTGELFF.

This clonotype was seen at least ten times. The CDR3 region is CASSENEQYF. DNA for the CDR3: TGTGCCAGCAGTGAAAACGAGCAGTACTTC. This rearrangement joins TRBV2 to TRBJ2-7; no definite D call. The CDR3 runs to 10 residues. V was cut by 2 bases and J by 5 bases, with 1 base left in between. Per the germline V gene, CDR1 is SNHLY and CDR2 is FYNNEI. The complete variable domain, with remaining parts taken from reference TRBV2 and TRBJ2-7, reads EPEVTQTPSHQVTQMGQEVILRCVPISNHLYFYWYRQILGQKVEFLVSFYNNEISEKSEIFDDQFSVERPDGSNFTLKIRSTKLEDSAMYFCASSENEQYFGPGTRLTVT.

CDR3: CASSRPTFHYEQYF. CDR3 nucleotide sequence: TGTGCCAGCAGTAGGCCAACCTTCCACTACGAGCAGTACTTC. The chain uses TRBV12-3 or TRBV12-4 and TRBJ2-7; D remains unclear. The CDR3 has 14 residues. Deletions cut 5 bases from V and 3 bases from J, with 14 bases between.

The chain is built from TRBV12-3 or TRBV12-4 and TRBJ2-2; no clear D. Trimming took off 3 bases at V and 10 bases at J, with 9 bases between the two ends. The CDR3 runs to 12 residues. This chain's CDR3 is CASSFLAEELFF. The CDR3 DNA follows: TGTGCCAGCAGTTTTCTCGCGGAGGAGCTGTTTTTT.